This TCR beta chain stems from a study of T cell clonality in common variable immunodeficiency. Study observations and caveats: CVID subjects had higher TCRbeta clonality than healthy controls, most marked in about a third. In common variable immunodeficiency, TCR beta chains reportedly carried fewer deletions and N-nucleotide insertions.

This clone was observed many times. Its antigen remains unidentified. With the read ending 3 residues before the CDR3 end, the germline J gene is used to fill in that end. Assay used: immunoSEQ multiplex PCR; TCRdb lists only in-frame clones, some missing. The sample has just over 20,000 clones, none seen only once. V dropped 2 bases and J dropped 2 bases, with 4 bases sitting between them. The CDR3 covers 14 residues. Germline CDR1 is SEHNR and CDR2 is FQNEAQ (reference sequence). The origin of this receptor is a human donor with common variable immunodeficiency. Sequencing was performed on peripheral blood mononuclear cells. The rearrangement links TRBV7-9 to TRBJ2-6, with D uncertain. CDR3 region: CASSLPPGANVLTF. Incomplete CDR3 DNA: TGTGCCAGCAGCTTACCTCCTGGGGCCAACGTC. Full variable domain (rest looked up from reference TRBV7-9 and TRBJ2-6): DTGVSQNPRHKITKRGQNVTFRCDPISEHNRLYWYRQTLGQGPEFLTYFQNEAQLEKSRLLSDRFSAERPKGSFSTLEIQRTEQGDSAMYLCASSLPPGANVLTFGAGSRLTVL.